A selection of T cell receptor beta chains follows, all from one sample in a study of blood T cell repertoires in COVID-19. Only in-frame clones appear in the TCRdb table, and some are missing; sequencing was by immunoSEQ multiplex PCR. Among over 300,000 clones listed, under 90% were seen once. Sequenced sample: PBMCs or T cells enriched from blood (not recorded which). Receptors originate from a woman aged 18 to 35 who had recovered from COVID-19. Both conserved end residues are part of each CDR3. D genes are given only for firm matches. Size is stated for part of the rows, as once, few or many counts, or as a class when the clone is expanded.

DNA: TGTGCCAGCAGCTCCGTCGGGGGCAGGGAGGGCACTGAAGCTTTCTTT; CDR3: CASSSVGGREGTEAFF; J: TRBJ1-1; size: once; D: .; length: 16; V: TRBV7-3
DNA: TGCGCCAGCAGCTCGTACTCCGGGACAGGGAATGAAAAACTGTTTTTT; CDR3: CASSSYSGTGNEKLFF; J: TRBJ1-4; size: .; D: TRBD1; length: 16; V: TRBV5-1
DNA: TGTGCCATCCTTGCCAGGGACACAGATACGCAGTATTTT; CDR3: CAILARDTDTQYF; J: TRBJ2-3; size: .; D: .; length: 13; V: TRBV10-3
DNA: TGTGCCAGCTCGCTCACACAGGGAAACTATGGCTACACCTTC; CDR3: CASSLTQGNYGYTF; J: TRBJ1-2; size: .; D: .; length: 14; V: TRBV18
DNA: TGTGCCAGCAGCTTAGGGGTGACTAGCGGTTACAATGAGCAGTTCTTC; CDR3: CASSLGVTSGYNEQFF; J: TRBJ2-1; size: .; D: TRBD2; length: 16; V: TRBV11-2
DNA: TGTGCCAGCAGCTACCAGGGCCAGGCCCAAGAGACCCAGTACTTC; CDR3: CASSYQGQAQETQYF; J: TRBJ2-5; size: .; D: .; length: 15; V: TRBV7-8
DNA: TGTGCCAGCAGTTACTCGACTAGCGGGAGGGGAAACATTCAGTACTTC; CDR3: CASSYSTSGRGNIQYF; J: TRBJ2-4; size: once; D: TRBD2; length: 16; V: TRBV6-5
DNA: TGTGCCAGCAGCTTAGAAGGGCAGCGACAGGGGGAAAAACTGTTTTTT; CDR3: CASSLEGQRQGEKLFF; J: TRBJ1-4; size: .; D: TRBD1; length: 16; V: TRBV11-1
DNA: TGTGCCAGCAGTCTATCCACCGGGGACAGGGGGCAAGAGACCCAGTACTTC; CDR3: CASSLSTGDRGQETQYF; J: TRBJ2-5; size: .; D: TRBD1; length: 17; V: TRBV27
DNA: TGTGCCAGTAGTCCAAGACAGGGGGCGAGCACTGAAGCTTTCTTT; CDR3: CASSPRQGASTEAFF; J: TRBJ1-1; size: .; D: TRBD1; length: 15; V: TRBV19
DNA: TGTGCCAGCAGCTTGGCCGGACTAGCGGCGAACACCGGGGAGCTGTTTTTT; CDR3: CASSLAGLAANTGELFF; J: TRBJ2-2; size: .; D: TRBD2; length: 17; V: TRBV5-4
DNA: TGTGCCATCAGTGAGAACCAACTAGCGGGGGTAGCCAAAAACATTCAGTACTTC; CDR3: CAISENQLAGVAKNIQYF; J: TRBJ2-4; size: .; D: TRBD2; length: 18; V: TRBV10-3
DNA: TGTGCCAGCAGCCGGACAGGGGGCATGAACACTGAAGCTTTCTTT; CDR3: CASSRTGGMNTEAFF; J: TRBJ1-1; size: .; D: TRBD1; length: 15; V: TRBV27
DNA: TGTGCCAGTAGTATGGCCCTTCTCTCCAATCAGCCCCAGCATTTT; CDR3: CASSMALLSNQPQHF; J: TRBJ1-5; size: .; D: .; length: 15; V: TRBV19
DNA: TGTGCCAGCAGACAGGGGCTCTCTTCCTACAATGAGCAGTTCTTC; CDR3: CASRQGLSSYNEQFF; J: TRBJ2-1; size: .; D: TRBD1; length: 15; V: TRBV6-5
DNA: TGTGCCAAGAGGGAAAGGGGGCAGGGTGAGCAGTTCTTC; CDR3: CAKRERGQGEQFF; J: TRBJ2-1; size: .; D: TRBD1; length: 13; V: TRBV2
DNA: TGTGCCAGCAGTTTAAGTACAGGGGGGAGAAACACCATATATTTT; CDR3: CASSLSTGGRNTIYF; J: TRBJ1-3; size: .; D: TRBD1; length: 15; V: TRBV28
DNA: TGTGCCAGCAGCTCCGGACAGGGTACAGGCCATGAGCAGTTCTTC; CDR3: CASSSGQGTGHEQFF; J: TRBJ2-1; size: .; D: TRBD1; length: 15; V: TRBV5-5
DNA: TGTGCCAGTCGACAGGGGGCGCGTGAAAAACTGTTTTTT; CDR3: CASRQGAREKLFF; J: TRBJ1-4; size: .; D: TRBD1; length: 13; V: TRBV19
DNA: TGCGCCAGCAGTCCTCAGTTTAGTCCCCCAACAGGGGGACATAATGAAAAACTGTTTTTT; CDR3: CASSPQFSPPTGGHNEKLFF; J: TRBJ1-4; size: .; D: TRBD1; length: 20; V: TRBV23-1
DNA: TGTGCCACCAGTACCGGGACACTTCAAGAGACCCAGTACTTC; CDR3: CATSTGTLQETQYF; J: TRBJ2-5; size: .; D: .; length: 14; V: TRBV24-1
DNA: TGCGCCAGCAGCCAAGATCCCCGTGCGGGATGGACCCCAGATACGCAGTATTTT; CDR3: CASSQDPRAGWTPDTQYF; J: TRBJ2-3; size: .; D: .; length: 18; V: TRBV4-1
DNA: TGTGCCAGCAGTTACAGGGGTACAGATACGCAGTATTTT; CDR3: CASSYRGTDTQYF; J: TRBJ2-3; size: once; D: TRBD1; length: 13; V: TRBV12-3/TRBV12-4
DNA: TGTGCCAGCAGCTCTGACATCGGTGGCTACACCTTC; CDR3: CASSSDIGGYTF; J: TRBJ1-2; size: .; D: .; length: 12; V: TRBV16
DNA: TGTGCCAGCAGCGAGAACAGTAATTTGGACGAGCAGTACTTC; CDR3: CASSENSNLDEQYF; J: TRBJ2-7; size: .; D: .; length: 14; V: TRBV9
DNA: TGTGCCAGCAGTTTCGGACAGGGTTACAATCAGCCCCAGCATTTT; CDR3: CASSFGQGYNQPQHF; J: TRBJ1-5; size: .; D: TRBD1; length: 15; V: TRBV2
DNA: TGTGCCAGCAGCCCAGGACAGGCGAATCACTACGAGCAGTACTTC; CDR3: CASSPGQANHYEQYF; J: TRBJ2-7; size: .; D: TRBD1; length: 15; V: TRBV28
DNA: TGTGCCAGCTCACCACCCCCAACTACAGGGGGACTATTCAATGAGCAGTTCTTC; CDR3: CASSPPPTTGGLFNEQFF; J: TRBJ2-1; size: .; D: .; length: 18; V: TRBV18
DNA: TGTGCCAGCAGCTTAGATCAGGAATACTTCTACGAGCAGTACTTC; CDR3: CASSLDQEYFYEQYF; J: TRBJ2-7; size: once; D: .; length: 15; V: TRBV11-2